What follows are 13 T cell receptor beta chains derived from one specimen sequenced in a study of cytomegalovirus exposure and HLA in healthy donors. TCRdb's copy holds only in-frame clones and misses some; the assay was immunoSEQ multiplex PCR. The table includes some 180,000 clones, approximately 78% detected once. Sequencing was done on a sample of PBMCs. These receptors were obtained from a woman aged 25-40 years in good health and CMV-seronegative.

For this clone: Within the sample, other DNA sequences also encode this same CDR3. The chain has TRBV7-9 and TRBJ2-7; possible D gene TRBD1, 6 bases. The germline V gene encodes CDR1 SEHNR and CDR2 FQNEAQ (reference sequence). The CDR3 covers 13 residues. The germline V and J ends were trimmed by 5 bases and 6 bases, with 14 bases remaining between them. The CDR3 DNA sequence: TGTGCCAGCAGCCTGACAGGCGTCGGCGAGCAGTACTTC. Translation gives CASSLTGVGEQYF.

This chain connects TRBV5-1 to TRBJ2-5; D possibly corresponds to TRBD1 (5 bases). The germline CDR1 and CDR2 sequences are SGHRS and YFSETQ. V lost 4 bases to trimming and J lost 5 bases, with 12 bases between them. The CDR3 totals 13 residues. CDR3 sequence: CASSPAGWETQYF. CDR3 nucleotide sequence: TGCGCCAGCAGCCCGGCAGGGTGGGAGACCCAGTACTTC. Full variable domain (remainder filled in from reference TRBV5-1 and TRBJ2-5): KAGVTQTPRYLIKTRGQQVTLSCSPISGHRSVSWYQQTPGQGLQFLFEYFSETQRNKGNFPGRFSGRQFSNSRSEMNVSTLELGDSALYLCASSPAGWETQYFGPGTRLLVL.

The DNA for the CDR3 is TGTGCCAGCAGCGCCCGAGTAAATGAGCAGTTCTTC. Translating gives CASSARVNEQFF. The chain is built from TRBV9 and TRBJ2-1; D is unclear. There are 12 residues in the CDR3. Trimming removed 3 bases at V and 7 bases at J, with 8 bases between. CDR1 and CDR2 (germline): SGDLS, YYNGEE.

This clone has a single count. The rearrangement uses TRBV6-1 and TRBJ1-5, with 7 bases aligning to TRBD1. The CDR3 is 15 residues long. The V segment lost 0 bases and the J segment 5 bases; nucleotides outside the gene matches: 4. Germline lookup yields CDR1 MNHNS and CDR2 SASEGT. The CDR3 coding sequence is TGTGCCAGCAGTGAAGCCAGGGGGTCATATCAGCCCCAGCATTTT. It yields the protein CASSEARGSYQPQHF.

The CDR3 nucleotides read TGTGCCAGCAGTGAAGGAACAGCTTCTCTCTATGGCTACACCTTC. Protein product: CASSEGTASLYGYTF. V and J are TRBV6-1 and TRBJ1-2; the D is unclear. The germline V gene has CDR1 MNHNS and CDR2 SASEGT. The CDR3 runs to 15 residues. V was clipped by 1 base and J by 4 bases, with 13 bases between them.

In its sample, this clone was seen once. The V gene is TRBV5-1, the J gene TRBJ2-2; maybe TRBD1 (6 bases). V was pared by 4 bases and J by 5 bases, with 12 bases between. Germline-derived CDR1 and CDR2 are SGHRS and YFSETQ. The CDR3 is 14 residues long. The CDR3 here is CASSVSGETGELFF. The CDR3 bases are TGCGCCAGCAGCGTGTCAGGGGAAACCGGGGAGCTGTTTTTT.

The chain links TRBV2 to TRBJ2-3, with a tentative D call TRBD1 (6 bases). The CDR3 contains 14 residues. Trimming removed 3 bases at V and 1 base at J, with 8 bases between. Looked up from germline, CDR1 is SNHLY and CDR2 is FYNNEI. CDR3 region: CASSEGAGTDTQYF. Written as DNA, the CDR3 is TGTGCCAGCAGTGAGGGGGCTGGCACAGATACGCAGTATTTT. The variable domain in full, with the rest retrieved from reference TRBV2 and TRBJ2-3, is EPEVTQTPSHQVTQMGQEVILRCVPISNHLYFYWYRQILGQKVEFLVSFYNNEISEKSEIFDDQFSVERPDGSNFTLKIRSTKLEDSAMYFCASSEGAGTDTQYFGPGTRLTVL.

Only a few counts were recorded for this clone. At one end the junction does not follow the germline gene, possibly because of a read error. The chain couples TRBV19 to TRBJ2-7, with 7 bases lining up with TRBD2. The CDR3 consists of 9 residues. Looked up from germline, CDR1 is LNHDA and CDR2 is SQIVND (reference sequence). The DNA for the CDR3 is TGTGCCAGCAGAGAGGCGGGAGAGTTC. Amino acids: CASREAGEF. Combining the CDR3 with reference TRBV19 and TRBJ2-7 gives the whole variable domain DGGITQSPKYLFRKEGQNVTLSCEQNLNHDAMYWYRQDPGQGLRLIYYSQIVNDFQKGDIAEGYSVSREKKESFPLTVTSAQKNPTAFYLCASREAGEFGPGTRLTVT.

In its sample, this clone was seen a few times. The rearrangement links TRBV7-6 to TRBJ2-1; D gene unclear. V lost 1 base and J 4 bases, leaving 5 bases between the germline ends. CDR1 SGHVS and CDR2 FNYEAQ come from the germline V gene. CDR3 length equals 13 residues. For the CDR3, the DNA is TGTGCCAGCAGCTTAGGAACTTACAATGAGCAGTTCTTC. It yields the protein CASSLGTYNEQFF.

The genes are TRBV5-1 and TRBJ2-1; TRBD1 matches 9 bases. Germline lookup yields CDR1 SGHRS and CDR2 YFSETQ. The CDR3 covers 16 residues. Germline trimming cut 1 base from V and 2 bases from J; bases unmatched to any gene: 4. CDR3 sequence: CASSLTGGNTYNEQFF. The CDR3 bases are TGCGCCAGCAGCTTGACAGGGGGCAACACCTACAATGAGCAGTTCTTC.

As concerns this clone: Other DNA sequences in the same sample also yield this CDR3. The gene calls are TRBV9 and TRBJ2-6, with D possibly being TRBD2 (5 bases). With 3 bases removed from V and 4 bases from J, the gap between germline ends came to 11 bases. The CDR3 length is 15 residues. Germline CDR1 SGDLS, CDR2 YYNGEE. The CDR3 sequence is CASSAGGSGANVLTF. DNA for the CDR3: TGTGCCAGCAGCGCCGGCGGGTCAGGGGCCAACGTCCTGACTTTC.

The rearrangement joins TRBV7-9 to TRBJ1-1, with a weak D call TRBD1 (5 bases). Germline CDR1 is SEHNR and CDR2 is FQNEAQ (reference sequence). This CDR3 contains 13 residues. Trimming took 2 bases from V and 11 from J, leaving 15 bases between them. In DNA form, the CDR3 reads TGTGCCAGCAGCTTAATGACTTCAGGGTGGGCTTTCTTT. This codes for CASSLMTSGWAFF.

The count of this clone is one. The chain couples TRBV5-6 to TRBJ2-3, with D unclear. V was pared by 2 bases and J by 2 bases, with 6 bases between. The CDR3 has 13 amino acids. Germline values: CDR1 SGHDT, CDR2 YYEEEE. CDR3 nucleotides: TGTGCCAGCAGCTTACAGCCCACAGATACGCAGTATTTT. Translated, it gives CASSLQPTDTQYF.